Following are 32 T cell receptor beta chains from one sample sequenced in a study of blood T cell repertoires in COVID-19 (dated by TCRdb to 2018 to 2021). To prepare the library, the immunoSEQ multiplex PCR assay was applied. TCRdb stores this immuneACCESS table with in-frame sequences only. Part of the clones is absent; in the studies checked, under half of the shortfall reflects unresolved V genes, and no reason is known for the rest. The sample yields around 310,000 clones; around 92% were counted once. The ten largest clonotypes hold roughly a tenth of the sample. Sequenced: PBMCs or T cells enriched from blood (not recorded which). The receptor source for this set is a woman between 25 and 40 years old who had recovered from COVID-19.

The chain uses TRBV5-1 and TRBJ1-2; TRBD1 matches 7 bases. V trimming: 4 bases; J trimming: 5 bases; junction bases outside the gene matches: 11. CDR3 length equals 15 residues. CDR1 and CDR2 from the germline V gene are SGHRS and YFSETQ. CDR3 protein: CASSPTGATFYGYTF. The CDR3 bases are TGCGCCAGCAGCCCTACAGGGGCCACTTTTTATGGCTACACCTTC.

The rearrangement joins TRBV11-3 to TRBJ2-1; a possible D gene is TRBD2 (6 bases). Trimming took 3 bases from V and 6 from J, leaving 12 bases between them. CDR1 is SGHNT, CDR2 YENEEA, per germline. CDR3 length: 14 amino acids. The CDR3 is CASSFAGTGNEQFF. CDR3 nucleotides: TGTGCCAGCAGCTTTGCGGGAACCGGCAATGAGCAGTTCTTC.

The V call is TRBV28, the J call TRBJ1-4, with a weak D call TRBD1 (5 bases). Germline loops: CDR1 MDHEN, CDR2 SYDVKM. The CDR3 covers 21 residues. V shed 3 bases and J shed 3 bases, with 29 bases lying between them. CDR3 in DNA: TGTGCCAGCAGTTTTTCGGGCCGCCGCGGGGCGCGCAATCAGGCTAATGAAAAACTGTTTTTT. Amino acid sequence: CASSFSGRRGARNQANEKLFF.

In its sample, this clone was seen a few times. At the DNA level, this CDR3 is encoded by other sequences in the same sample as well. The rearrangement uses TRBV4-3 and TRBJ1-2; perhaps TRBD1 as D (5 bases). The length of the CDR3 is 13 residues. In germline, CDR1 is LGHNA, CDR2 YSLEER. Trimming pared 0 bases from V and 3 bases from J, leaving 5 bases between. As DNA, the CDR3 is TGCGCCAGCAGCCAAGACAGGGACTATGGCTACACCTTC. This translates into CASSQDRDYGYTF.

The CDR3 nucleotides read TGTGCCAGTAGTATCCGAGACAGGGGGCCCCCCGGGGGCGAGCAGTACTTC. This sequence encodes CASSIRDRGPPGGEQYF. The chain is built from TRBV19 and TRBJ2-7, with 10 bases lining up with TRBD1. The CDR3 runs 17 residues. Germline values: CDR1 LNHDA, CDR2 SQIVND (reference sequence). J was trimmed by 6 bases and V by 3 bases; bases with no gene match: 14.

The CDR3 loop reads CAISPGVLGSPLHF. In nucleotides, the CDR3 is TGTGCCATCAGTCCGGGGGTCCTGGGTTCACCCCTCCACTTT. The chain couples TRBV10-3 to TRBJ1-6; TRBD1 is a possible D gene (5 bases). The CDR3 has 14 amino acids. The ends were cut back, 5 bases at V and 9 bases at J, with 14 bases in the middle. Germline lookup yields CDR1 ENHRY and CDR2 SYGVKD.

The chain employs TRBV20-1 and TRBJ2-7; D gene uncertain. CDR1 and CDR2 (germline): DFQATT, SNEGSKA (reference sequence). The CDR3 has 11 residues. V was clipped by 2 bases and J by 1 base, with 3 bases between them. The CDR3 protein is CSARLSYEQYF. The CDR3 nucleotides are TGCAGTGCTAGACTATCCTACGAGCAGTACTTC.

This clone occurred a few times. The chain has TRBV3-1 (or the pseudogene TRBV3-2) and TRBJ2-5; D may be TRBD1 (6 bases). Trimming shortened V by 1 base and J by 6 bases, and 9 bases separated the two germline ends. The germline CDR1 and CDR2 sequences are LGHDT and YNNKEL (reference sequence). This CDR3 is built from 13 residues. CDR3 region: CASSQGGQKTQYF. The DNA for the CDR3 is TGTGCCAGCAGCCAAGGGGGGCAGAAGACCCAGTACTTC.

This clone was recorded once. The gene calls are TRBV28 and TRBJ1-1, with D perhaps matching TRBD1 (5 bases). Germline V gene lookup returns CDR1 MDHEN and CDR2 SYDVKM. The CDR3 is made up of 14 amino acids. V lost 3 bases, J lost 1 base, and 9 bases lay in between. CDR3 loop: CASSFTGWNTEAFF. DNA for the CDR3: TGTGCCAGCAGTTTCACAGGATGGAACACTGAAGCTTTCTTT.

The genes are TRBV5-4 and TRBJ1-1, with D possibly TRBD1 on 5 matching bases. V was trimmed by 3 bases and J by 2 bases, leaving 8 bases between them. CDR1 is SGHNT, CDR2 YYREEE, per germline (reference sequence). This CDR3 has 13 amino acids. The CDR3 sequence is CASSWGLNTEAFF. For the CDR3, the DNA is TGTGCCAGCAGCTGGGGACTAAACACTGAAGCTTTCTTT.

CDR3 sequence reads: CASSRESGYSTGITGELFF. CDR3 DNA: TGCGCCAGCAGCCGGGAGAGCGGCTACTCCACTGGCATCACCGGGGAGCTGTTTTTT. The V call is TRBV5-1, the J call TRBJ2-2; the D gene is possibly TRBD2 (6 bases). Germline V gene lookup returns CDR1 SGHRS and CDR2 YFSETQ. The CDR3 is made up of 19 amino acids. V dropped 4 bases and J dropped 4 bases, with 26 bases sitting between them.

The CDR3 DNA reads as TGTGCCAGCAGCCGACTAGCGGGGTCCTACAATGAGCAGTTCTTC. Translated: CASSRLAGSYNEQFF. The chain combines TRBV11-3 with TRBJ2-1; 11 positions match TRBD2. Per germline, CDR1 SGHNT and CDR2 YENEEA. This CDR3 spans 15 amino acids. V was pared by 5 bases and J by 1 base, with 1 base of the junction left unmatched.

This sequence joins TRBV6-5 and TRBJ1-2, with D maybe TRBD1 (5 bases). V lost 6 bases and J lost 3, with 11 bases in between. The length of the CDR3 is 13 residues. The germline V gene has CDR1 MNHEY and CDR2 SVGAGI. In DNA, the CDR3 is TGTGCCAGCAGGGAGGGGTTAGACTATGGCTACACCTTC. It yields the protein CASREGLDYGYTF.

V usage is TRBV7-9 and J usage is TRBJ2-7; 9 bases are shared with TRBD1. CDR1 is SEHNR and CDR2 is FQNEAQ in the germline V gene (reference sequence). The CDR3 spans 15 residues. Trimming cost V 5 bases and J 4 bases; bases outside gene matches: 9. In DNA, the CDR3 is TGTGCCAGCAGCCCCAGGACAGGGGCGGATTACGAGCAGTACTTC. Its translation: CASSPRTGADYEQYF.

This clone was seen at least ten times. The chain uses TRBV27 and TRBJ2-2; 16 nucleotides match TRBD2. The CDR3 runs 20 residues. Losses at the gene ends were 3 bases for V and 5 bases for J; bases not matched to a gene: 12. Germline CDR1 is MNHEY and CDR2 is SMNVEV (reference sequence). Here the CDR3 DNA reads TGTGCCAGCAGTTTGTCTTTTCCGGGACTAGCGGGAGGGCCAACCGGGGAGCTGTTTTTT. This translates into CASSLSFPGLAGGPTGELFF.

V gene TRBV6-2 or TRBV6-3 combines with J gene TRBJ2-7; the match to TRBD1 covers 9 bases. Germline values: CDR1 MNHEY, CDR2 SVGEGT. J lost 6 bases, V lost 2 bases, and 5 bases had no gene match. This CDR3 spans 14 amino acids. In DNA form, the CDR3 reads TGTGCCAGCAGTTACGGGACAGGGTATAGCGAGCAGTACTTC. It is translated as CASSYGTGYSEQYF.

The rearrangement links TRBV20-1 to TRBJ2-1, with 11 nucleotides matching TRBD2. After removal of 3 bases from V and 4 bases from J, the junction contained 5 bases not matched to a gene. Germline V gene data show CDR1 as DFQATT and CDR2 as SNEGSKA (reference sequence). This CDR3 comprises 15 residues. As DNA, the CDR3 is TGCAGTGCTAGTGATGGGACTAGCGGATACAATGAGCAGTTCTTC. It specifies CSASDGTSGYNEQFF.

CDR3 DNA sequence: TGTGCCATCAGCGGACAGGGAGGTGGCAATCAGCCCCAGCATTTT. Its translation: CAISGQGGGNQPQHF. V gene TRBV10-3 combines with J gene TRBJ1-5; TRBD1 matches at 8 bases. With 6 bases clipped from V and 2 bases from J, the junction kept 6 bases outside the gene matches. This CDR3 comprises 15 residues. Germline V gives CDR1 ENHRY, CDR2 SYGVKD.

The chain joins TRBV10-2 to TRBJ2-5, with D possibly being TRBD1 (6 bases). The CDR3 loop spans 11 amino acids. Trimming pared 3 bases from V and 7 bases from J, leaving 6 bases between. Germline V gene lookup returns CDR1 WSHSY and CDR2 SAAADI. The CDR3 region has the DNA TGCGCCAGCAGTGACAGGGGGACCCAGTACTTC. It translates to CASSDRGTQYF.

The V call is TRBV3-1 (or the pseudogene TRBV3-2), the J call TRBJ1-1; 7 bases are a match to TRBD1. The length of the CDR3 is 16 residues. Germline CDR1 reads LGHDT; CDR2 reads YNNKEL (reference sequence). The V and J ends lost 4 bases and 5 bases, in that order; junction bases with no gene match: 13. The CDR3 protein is CASSLTGGGAWTEAFF. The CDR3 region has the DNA TGTGCCAGCAGCCTGACCGGAGGGGGCGCGTGGACTGAAGCTTTCTTT.

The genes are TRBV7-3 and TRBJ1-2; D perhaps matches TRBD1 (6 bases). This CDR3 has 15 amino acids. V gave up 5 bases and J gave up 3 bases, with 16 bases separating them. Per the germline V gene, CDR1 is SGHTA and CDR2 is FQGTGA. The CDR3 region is CASSVRAGEYYGYTF. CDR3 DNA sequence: TGTGCCAGCAGCGTAAGGGCAGGGGAGTACTATGGCTACACCTTC.

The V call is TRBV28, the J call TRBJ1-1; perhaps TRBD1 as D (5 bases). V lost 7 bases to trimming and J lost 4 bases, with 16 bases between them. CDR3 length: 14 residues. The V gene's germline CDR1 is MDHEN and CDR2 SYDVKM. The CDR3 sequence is CASMKTAQSTEAFF. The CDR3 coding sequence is TGTGCCAGCATGAAGACAGCTCAGTCCACTGAAGCTTTCTTT.

CDR3 residues: CASSYLAGAMFEQYF. The CDR3, as DNA: TGTGCCAGCAGTTATCTAGCGGGAGCGATGTTCGAGCAGTACTTC. The chain couples TRBV13 to TRBJ2-7; 10 positions agree with TRBD2. After removal of 6 bases from V and 6 bases from J, the junction contained 11 bases not matched to a gene. The CDR3 has 15 residues. From germline, CDR1 is PRHDT and CDR2 FYEKMQ (reference sequence).

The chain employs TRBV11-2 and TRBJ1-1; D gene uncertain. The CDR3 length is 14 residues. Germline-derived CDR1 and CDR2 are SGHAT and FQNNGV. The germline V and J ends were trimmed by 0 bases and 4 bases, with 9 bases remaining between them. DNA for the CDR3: TGTGCCAGCAGCTTAGATTTACGGGGCACTGAAGCTTTCTTT. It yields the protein CASSLDLRGTEAFF.

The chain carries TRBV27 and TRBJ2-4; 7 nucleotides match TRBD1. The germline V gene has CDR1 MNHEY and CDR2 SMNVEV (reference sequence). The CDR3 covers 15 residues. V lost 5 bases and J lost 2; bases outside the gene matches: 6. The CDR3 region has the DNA TGTGCCAGCAGTATGGGGGACAGAACCAAAAACATTCAGTACTTC. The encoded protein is CASSMGDRTKNIQYF.

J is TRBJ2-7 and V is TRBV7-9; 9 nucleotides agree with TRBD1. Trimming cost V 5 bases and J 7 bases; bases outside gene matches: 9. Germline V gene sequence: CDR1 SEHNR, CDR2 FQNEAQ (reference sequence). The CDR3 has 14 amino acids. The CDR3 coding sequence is TGTGCCAGCAGCCACAACAGGGGGCTCGGGGAGCAGTACTTC. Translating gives CASSHNRGLGEQYF.

CDR3 region: CSVEANGVEQFF. CDR3 DNA: TGCAGCGTTGAGGCGAACGGGGTTGAGCAGTTCTTC. The chain joins TRBV29-1 to TRBJ2-1, with D tentatively TRBD2 (5 bases). Trimming removed 3 bases from V and 9 bases from J, with 12 bases in between. The CDR3 consists of 12 residues. Germline V gene lookup returns CDR1 SQVTM and CDR2 ANQGSEA.

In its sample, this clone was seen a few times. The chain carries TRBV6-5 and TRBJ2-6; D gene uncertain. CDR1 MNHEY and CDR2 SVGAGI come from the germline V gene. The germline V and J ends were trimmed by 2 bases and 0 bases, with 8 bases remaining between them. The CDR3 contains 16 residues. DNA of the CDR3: TGTGCCAGCAGTTACGCCTCCGGCTCTGGGGCCAACGTCCTGACTTTC. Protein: CASSYASGSGANVLTF.

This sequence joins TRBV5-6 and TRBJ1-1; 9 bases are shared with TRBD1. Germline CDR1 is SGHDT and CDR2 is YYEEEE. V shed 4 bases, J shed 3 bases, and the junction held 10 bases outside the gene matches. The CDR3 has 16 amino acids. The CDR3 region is CASSGGTGILDTEAFF. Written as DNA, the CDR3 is TGTGCCAGCAGCGGGGGGACAGGGATTTTGGACACTGAAGCTTTCTTT. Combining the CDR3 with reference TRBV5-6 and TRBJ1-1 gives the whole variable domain DAGVTQSPTHLIKTRGQQVTLRCSPKSGHDTVSWYQQALGQGPQFIFQYYEEEERQRGNFPDRFSGHQFPNYSSELNVNALLLGDSALYLCASSGGTGILDTEAFFGQGTRLTVV.

The CDR3 DNA is TGTGCCAGCAGCTTGCTCGGGACAGAGACCTACAATGAGCAGTTCTTC. As protein: CASSLLGTETYNEQFF. The chain couples TRBV5-6 to TRBJ2-1, with 7 bases identical to TRBD1. V shed 1 base, J shed 2 bases, and the junction held 6 bases outside the gene matches. The CDR3 runs 16 residues. From germline, CDR1 is SGHDT and CDR2 YYEEEE.

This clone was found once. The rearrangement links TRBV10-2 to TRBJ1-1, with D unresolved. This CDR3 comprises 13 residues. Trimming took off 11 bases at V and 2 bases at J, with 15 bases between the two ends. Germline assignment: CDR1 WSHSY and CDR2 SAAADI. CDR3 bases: TGCGCCTCCACGGAGTCCGGAAACACTGAAGCTTTCTTT. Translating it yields CASTESGNTEAFF.

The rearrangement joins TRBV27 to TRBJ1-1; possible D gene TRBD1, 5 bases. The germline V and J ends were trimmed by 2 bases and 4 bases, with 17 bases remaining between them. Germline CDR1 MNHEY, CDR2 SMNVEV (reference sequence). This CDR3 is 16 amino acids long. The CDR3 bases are TGTGCCAGCAGTTTAAGAAAGGGGTTATGGGGCACTGAAGCTTTCTTT. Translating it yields CASSLRKGLWGTEAFF.